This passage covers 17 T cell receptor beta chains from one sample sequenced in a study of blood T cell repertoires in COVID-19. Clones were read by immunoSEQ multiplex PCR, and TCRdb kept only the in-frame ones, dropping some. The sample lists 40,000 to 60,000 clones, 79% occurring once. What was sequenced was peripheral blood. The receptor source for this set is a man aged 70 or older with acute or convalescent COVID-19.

CDR3 DNA: TGTGCCAGCAACTCCCTTAGTGGGGGACTTGCTACAAGTGAGCAGTTCTTC. This translates into CASNSLSGGLATSEQFF. This chain connects TRBV7-9 to TRBJ2-1, with D possibly TRBD2 on 6 matching bases. Between the trimmed V and J ends, which lost 7 bases and 9 bases, there was a span of 28 bases. CDR1 and CDR2 from the germline V gene are SEHNR and FQNEAQ (reference sequence). The CDR3 is 17 residues long.

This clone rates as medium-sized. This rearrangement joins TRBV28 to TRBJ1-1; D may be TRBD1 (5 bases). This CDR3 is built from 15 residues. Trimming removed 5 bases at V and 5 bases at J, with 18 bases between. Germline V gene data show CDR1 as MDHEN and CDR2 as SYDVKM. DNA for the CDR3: TGTGCCAGCAGTCACGTACGGGACGGAGGGACTGAAGCTTTCTTT. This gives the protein CASSHVRDGGTEAFF.

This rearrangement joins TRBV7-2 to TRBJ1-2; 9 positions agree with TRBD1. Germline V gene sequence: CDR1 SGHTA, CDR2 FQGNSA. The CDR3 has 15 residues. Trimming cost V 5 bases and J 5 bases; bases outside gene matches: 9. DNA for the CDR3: TGTGCCAGCAGCCCAGACTCGACAGGGGGGTATGGCTACACCTTC. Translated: CASSPDSTGGYGYTF.

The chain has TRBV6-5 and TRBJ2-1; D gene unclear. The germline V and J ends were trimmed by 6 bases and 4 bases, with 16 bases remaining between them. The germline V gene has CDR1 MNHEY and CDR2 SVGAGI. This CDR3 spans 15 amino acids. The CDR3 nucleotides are TGTGCCAGCAGCCAAGACTCCCCCATTTACAATGAGCAGTTCTTC. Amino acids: CASSQDSPIYNEQFF.

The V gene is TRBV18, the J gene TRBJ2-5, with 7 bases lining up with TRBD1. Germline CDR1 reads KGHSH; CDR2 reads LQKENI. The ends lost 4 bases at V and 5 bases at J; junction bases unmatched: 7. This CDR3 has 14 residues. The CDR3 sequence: CASSQTGPPETQYF. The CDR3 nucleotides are TGTGCCAGCTCACAGACAGGGCCCCCGGAGACCCAGTACTTC.

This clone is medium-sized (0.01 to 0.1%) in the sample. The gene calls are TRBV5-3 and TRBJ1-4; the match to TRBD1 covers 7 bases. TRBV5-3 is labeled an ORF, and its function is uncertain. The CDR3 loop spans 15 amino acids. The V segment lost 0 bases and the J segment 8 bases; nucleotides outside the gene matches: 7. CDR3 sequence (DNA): TGTGCCAGAAGCTTGGAGTGGGGGACAGAAGAAAAACTGTTTTTT. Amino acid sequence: CARSLEWGTEEKLFF.

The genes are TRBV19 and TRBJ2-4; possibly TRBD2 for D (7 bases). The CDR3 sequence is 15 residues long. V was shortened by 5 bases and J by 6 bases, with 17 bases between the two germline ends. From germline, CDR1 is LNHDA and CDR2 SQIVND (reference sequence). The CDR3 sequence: CASSPRGARSNIQYF. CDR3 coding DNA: TGTGCCAGTAGTCCCCGGGGGGCACGATCAAACATTCAGTACTTC.

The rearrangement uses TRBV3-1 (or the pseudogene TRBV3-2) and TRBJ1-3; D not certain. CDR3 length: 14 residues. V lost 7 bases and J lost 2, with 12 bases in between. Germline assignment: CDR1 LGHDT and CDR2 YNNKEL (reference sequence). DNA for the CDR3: TGTGCCAGCACTCAGCCGGAGGCTGGAAACACCATATATTTT. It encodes CASTQPEAGNTIYF.

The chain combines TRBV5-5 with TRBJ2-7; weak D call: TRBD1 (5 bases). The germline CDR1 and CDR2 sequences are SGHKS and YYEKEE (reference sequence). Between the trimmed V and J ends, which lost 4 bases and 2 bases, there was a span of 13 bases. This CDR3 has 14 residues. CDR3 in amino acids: CASSITGKAYEQYF. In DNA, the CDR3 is TGTGCCAGCAGCATAACAGGTAAAGCCTACGAGCAGTACTTC.

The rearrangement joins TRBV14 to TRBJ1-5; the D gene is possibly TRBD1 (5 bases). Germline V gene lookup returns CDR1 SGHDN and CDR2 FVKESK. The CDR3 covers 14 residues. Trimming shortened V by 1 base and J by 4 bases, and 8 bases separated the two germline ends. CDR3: CASSQAGLNQPQHF. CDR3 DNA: TGTGCCAGCAGCCAAGCAGGGCTTAATCAGCCCCAGCATTTT. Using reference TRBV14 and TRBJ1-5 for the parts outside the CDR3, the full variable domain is EAGVTQFPSHSVIEKGQTVTLRCDPISGHDNLYWYRRVMGKEIKFLLHFVKESKQDESGMPNNRFLAERTGGTYSTLKVQPAELEDSGVYFCASSQAGLNQPQHFGDGTRLSIL.

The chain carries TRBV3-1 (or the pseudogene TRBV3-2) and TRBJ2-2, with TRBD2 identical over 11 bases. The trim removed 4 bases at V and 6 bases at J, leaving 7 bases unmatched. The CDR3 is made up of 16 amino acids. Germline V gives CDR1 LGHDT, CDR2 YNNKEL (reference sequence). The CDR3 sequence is CASSRNSGRASGELFF. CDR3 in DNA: TGTGCCAGCAGCCGAAATAGCGGGAGGGCCTCCGGGGAGCTGTTTTTT.

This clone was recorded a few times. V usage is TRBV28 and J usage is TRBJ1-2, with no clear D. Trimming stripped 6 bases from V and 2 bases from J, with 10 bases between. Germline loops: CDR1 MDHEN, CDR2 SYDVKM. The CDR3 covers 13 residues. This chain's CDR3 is CASRSDTNYGYTF. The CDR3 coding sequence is TGTGCCAGCAGGAGCGATACAAACTATGGCTACACCTTC.

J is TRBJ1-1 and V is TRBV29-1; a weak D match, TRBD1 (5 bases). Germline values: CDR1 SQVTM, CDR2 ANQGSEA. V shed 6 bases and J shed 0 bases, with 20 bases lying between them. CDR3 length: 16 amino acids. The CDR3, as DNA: TGCAGCGTGGGGGGGGGTAGCTCTACAATGAACACTGAAGCTTTCTTT. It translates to CSVGGGSSTMNTEAFF. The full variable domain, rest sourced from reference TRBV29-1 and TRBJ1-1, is SAVISQKPSRDICQRGTSLTIQCQVDSQVTMMFWYRQQPGQSLTLIATANQGSEATYESGFVIDKFPISRPNLTFSTLTVSNMSPEDSSIYLCSVGGGSSTMNTEAFFGQGTRLTVV.

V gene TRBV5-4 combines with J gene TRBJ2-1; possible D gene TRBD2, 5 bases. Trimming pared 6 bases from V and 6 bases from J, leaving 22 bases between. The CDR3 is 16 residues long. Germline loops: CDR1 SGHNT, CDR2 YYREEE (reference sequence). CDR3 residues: CASTAELQRSSNEQFF. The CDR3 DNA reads TGTGCCAGCACCGCGGAGCTTCAGCGGAGCTCCAATGAGCAGTTCTTC.

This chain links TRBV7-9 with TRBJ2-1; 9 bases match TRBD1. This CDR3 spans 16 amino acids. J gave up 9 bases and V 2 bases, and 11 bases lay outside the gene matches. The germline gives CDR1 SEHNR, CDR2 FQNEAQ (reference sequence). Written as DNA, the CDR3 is TGTGCCAGCAGCTTATTTTCGGGACAGGGATTCCCTGAGCAGTTCTTC. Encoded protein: CASSLFSGQGFPEQFF. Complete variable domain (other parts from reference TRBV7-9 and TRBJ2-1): DTGVSQNPRHKITKRGQNVTFRCDPISEHNRLYWYRQTLGQGPEFLTYFQNEAQLEKSRLLSDRFSAERPKGSFSTLEIQRTEQGDSAMYLCASSLFSGQGFPEQFFGPGTRLTVL.

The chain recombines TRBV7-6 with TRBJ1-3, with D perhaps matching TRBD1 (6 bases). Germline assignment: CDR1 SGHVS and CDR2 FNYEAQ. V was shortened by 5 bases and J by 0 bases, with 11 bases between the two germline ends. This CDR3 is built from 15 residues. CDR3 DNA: TGTGCCAGCAGCGCCCGGACAGCCTCTGGAAACACCATATATTTT. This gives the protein CASSARTASGNTIYF.

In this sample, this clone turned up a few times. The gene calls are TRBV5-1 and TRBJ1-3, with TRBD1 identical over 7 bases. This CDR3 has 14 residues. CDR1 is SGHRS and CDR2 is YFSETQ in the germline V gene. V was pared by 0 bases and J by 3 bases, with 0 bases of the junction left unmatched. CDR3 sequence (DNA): TGCGCCAGCAGCTTGGGGACAGGTGGAAACACCATATATTTT. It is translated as CASSLGTGGNTIYF.